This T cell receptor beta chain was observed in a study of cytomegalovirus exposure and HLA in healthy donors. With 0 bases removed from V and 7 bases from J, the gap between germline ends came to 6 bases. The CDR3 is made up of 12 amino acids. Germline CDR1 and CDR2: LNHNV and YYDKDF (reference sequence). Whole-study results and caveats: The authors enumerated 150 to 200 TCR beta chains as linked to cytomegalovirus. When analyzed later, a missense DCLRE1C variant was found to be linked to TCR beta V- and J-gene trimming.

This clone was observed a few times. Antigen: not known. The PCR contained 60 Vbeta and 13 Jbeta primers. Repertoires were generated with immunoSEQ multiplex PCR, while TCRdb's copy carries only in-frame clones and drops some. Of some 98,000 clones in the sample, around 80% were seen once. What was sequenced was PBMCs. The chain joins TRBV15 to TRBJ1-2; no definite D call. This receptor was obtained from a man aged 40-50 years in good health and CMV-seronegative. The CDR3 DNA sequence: TGTGCCACCAGCAGAGATAGCGGTGGCTACACCTTC. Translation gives CATSRDSGGYTF.